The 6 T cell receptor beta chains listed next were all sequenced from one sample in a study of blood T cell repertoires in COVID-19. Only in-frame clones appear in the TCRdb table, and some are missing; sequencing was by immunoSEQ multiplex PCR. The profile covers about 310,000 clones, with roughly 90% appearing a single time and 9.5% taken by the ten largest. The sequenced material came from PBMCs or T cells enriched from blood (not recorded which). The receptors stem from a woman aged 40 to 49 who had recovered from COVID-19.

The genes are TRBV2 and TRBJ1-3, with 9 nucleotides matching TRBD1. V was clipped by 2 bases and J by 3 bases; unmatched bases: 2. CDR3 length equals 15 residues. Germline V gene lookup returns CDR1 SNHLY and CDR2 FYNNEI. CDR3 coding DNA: TGTGCCAGCAGTGAAACAGGGGGCTATGGAAACACCATATATTTT. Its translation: CASSETGGYGNTIYF.

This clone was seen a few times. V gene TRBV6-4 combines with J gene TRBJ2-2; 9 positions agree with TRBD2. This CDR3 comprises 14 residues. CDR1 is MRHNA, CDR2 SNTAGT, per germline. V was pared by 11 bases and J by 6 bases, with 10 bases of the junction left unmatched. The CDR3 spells CAGRIAGVPGELFF. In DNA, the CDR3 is TGTGCCGGGCGTATAGCGGGAGTCCCCGGGGAGCTGTTTTTT.

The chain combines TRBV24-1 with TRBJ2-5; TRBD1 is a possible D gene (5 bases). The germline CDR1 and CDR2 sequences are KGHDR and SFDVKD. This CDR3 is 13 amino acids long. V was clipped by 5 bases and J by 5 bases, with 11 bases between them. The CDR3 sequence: CATSGGWGETQYF. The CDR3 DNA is TGTGCCACCAGTGGAGGATGGGGCGAGACCCAGTACTTC.

Here the CDR3 reads CASSWAVSNQPQHF. For the CDR3, the DNA is TGTGCCAGCAGTTGGGCAGTTAGCAATCAGCCCCAGCATTTT. The chain links TRBV2 to TRBJ1-5, with D hard to call. The CDR3 is 14 amino acids. The germline CDR1 and CDR2 sequences are SNHLY and FYNNEI. V was trimmed by 5 bases and J by 0 bases, leaving 8 bases between them.

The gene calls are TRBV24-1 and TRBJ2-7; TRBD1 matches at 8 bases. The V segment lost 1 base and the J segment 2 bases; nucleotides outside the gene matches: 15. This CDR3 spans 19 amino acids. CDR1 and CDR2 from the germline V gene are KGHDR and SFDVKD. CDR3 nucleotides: TGTGCCACCAGTGATTTCCGATTTATTCCTCAGGGGGCGGCCTACGAGCAGTACTTC. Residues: CATSDFRFIPQGAAYEQYF.

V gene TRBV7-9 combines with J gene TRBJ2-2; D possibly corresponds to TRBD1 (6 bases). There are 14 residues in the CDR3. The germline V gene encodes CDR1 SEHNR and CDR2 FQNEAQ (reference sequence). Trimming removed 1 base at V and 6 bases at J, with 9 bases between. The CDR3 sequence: CASSLEGGAGELFF. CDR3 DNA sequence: TGTGCCAGCAGCTTAGAAGGGGGAGCCGGGGAGCTGTTTTTT.